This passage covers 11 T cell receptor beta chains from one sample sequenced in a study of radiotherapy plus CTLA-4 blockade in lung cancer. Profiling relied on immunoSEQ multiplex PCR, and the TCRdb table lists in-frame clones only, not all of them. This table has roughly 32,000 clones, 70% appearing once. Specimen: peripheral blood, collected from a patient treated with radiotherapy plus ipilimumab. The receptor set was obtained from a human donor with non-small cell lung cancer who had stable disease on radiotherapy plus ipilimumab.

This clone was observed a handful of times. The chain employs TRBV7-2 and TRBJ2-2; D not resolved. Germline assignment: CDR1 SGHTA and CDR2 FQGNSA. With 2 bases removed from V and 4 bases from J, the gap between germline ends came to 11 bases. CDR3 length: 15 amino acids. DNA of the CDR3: TGTGCCAGCAGCTTATCTGCGGCCCGCACCGGGGAGCTGTTTTTT. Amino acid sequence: CASSLSAARTGELFF.

CDR3 sequence: CASSLAGPSGTQETQYF. DNA of the CDR3: TGCGCCAGCAGCTTGGCCGGTCCTAGCGGGACACAAGAGACCCAGTACTTC. This chain joins TRBV5-1 and TRBJ2-5; 9 bases are shared with TRBD2. The junction had 8 bases not matched to a gene; V was cut back by 0 bases and J by 2 bases. CDR1 SGHRS and CDR2 YFSETQ come from the germline V gene. This CDR3 has 17 amino acids.

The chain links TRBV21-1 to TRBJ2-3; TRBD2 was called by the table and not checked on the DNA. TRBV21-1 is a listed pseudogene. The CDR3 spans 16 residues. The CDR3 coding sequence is TGTGCCAGCAGCAACCGACTAGCGGGAGCTCGGGATACGCAGTATTTT. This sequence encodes CASSNRLAGARDTQYF.

CDR3 coding DNA: TGTGCCAGCCGAGAGACAGGTGGGAACACTGAAGCTTTCTTT. Translated: CASRETGGNTEAFF. This sequence joins TRBV10-3 and TRBJ1-1; tentatively, D is TRBD1 (6 bases). V lost 10 bases and J lost 1, with 16 bases in between. The V gene's germline CDR1 is ENHRY and CDR2 SYGVKD. The CDR3 consists of 14 residues.

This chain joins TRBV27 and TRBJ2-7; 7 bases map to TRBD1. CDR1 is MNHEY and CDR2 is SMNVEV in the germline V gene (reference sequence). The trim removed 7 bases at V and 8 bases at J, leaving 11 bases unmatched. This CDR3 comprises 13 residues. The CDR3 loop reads CASTGTEGAKQYF. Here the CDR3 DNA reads TGTGCCAGCACCGGGACAGAGGGGGCGAAGCAGTACTTC.

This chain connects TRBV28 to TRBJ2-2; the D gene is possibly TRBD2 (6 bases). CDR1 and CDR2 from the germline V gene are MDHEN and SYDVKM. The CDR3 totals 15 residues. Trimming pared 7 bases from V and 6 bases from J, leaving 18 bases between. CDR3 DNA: TGTGCCAGCACCCGGGAGCTGGTGTCCCCCGGGGAGCTGTTTTTT. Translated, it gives CASTRELVSPGELFF.

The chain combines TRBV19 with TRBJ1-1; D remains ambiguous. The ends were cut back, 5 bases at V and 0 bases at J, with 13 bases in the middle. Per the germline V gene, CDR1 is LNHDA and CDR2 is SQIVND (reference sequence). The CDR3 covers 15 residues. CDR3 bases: TGTGCCAGTAGTCCCCCAAGGTACATGAACACTGAAGCTTTCTTT. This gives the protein CASSPPRYMNTEAFF.

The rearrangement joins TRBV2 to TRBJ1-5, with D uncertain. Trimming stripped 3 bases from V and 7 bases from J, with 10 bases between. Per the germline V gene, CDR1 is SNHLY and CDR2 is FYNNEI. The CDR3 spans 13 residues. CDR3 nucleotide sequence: TGTGCCAGCAGTGATGGGCCAGGACAGCCCCAGCATTTT. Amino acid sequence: CASSDGPGQPQHF.

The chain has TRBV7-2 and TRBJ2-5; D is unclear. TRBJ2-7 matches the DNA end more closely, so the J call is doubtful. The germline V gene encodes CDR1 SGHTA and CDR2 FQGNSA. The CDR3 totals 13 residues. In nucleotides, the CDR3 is TGTGCCAGCAGCTTGCTAAGACGCTACGAGCAGTACTTC. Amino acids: CASSLLRRYEQYF.

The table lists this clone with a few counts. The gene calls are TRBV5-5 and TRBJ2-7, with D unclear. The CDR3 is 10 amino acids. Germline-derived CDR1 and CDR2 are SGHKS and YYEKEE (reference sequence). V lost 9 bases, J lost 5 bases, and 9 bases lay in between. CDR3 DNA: TGTGCCATTTCACCCCACGAGCAGTACTTC. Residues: CAISPHEQYF.

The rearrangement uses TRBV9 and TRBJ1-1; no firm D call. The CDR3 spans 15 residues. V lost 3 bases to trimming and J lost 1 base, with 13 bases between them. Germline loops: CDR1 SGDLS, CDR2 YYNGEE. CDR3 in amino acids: CASSAQVVANTEAFF. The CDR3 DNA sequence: TGTGCCAGCAGCGCGCAGGTTGTAGCGAACACTGAAGCTTTCTTT.